This TCR beta chain was profiled in a study of early T cells in non-severe SARS-CoV-2 infection. Turning to the study itself: Bulk RNA isolated from unsorted whole blood underwent sequencing; chains were not paired.

Germline V CDR1 and CDR2: MNHEY, SVGEGT. Trimming removed 10 bases at V and 0 bases at J, with 12 bases between. This CDR3 is 13 amino acids long. This clonotype was picked up a small number of times. Researchers attached unique molecular identifiers to individual cDNA molecules. A single record per CDR3 protein comes from TCRdb applying MiXCR to the 5' RACE reads. The sample includes fewer than 75,000 distinct CDR3 sequences, 20% seen only once; the top ten take 16%. This sequence was found in an adult who was a healthcare worker with PCR-confirmed SARS-CoV-2 infection or an uninfected control (not recorded which). The source material was whole blood, sampled at baseline. The gene calls are TRBV6-2 or TRBV6-3 and TRBJ1-1, with D unclear. The CDR3 region is CATNTPVNTEAFF. CDR3 sequence (DNA): TGTGCCACCAACACCCCAGTGAACACTGAAGCTTTCTTT.